This is a list of T cell receptor beta chains from one sample in a study of Ad26.COV2.S vaccination and SARS-CoV-2 variants. Generated by immunoSEQ multiplex PCR, the TCRdb table keeps only in-frame clones and is missing some. Of roughly 500,000 clones listed, roughly 89% are singletons. The sequences come from peripheral blood, collected in a trial of Ad26.COV2.S vaccine versus placebo. All receptors come from a person between 18 and 60 years old who received the Ad26.COV2.S COVID-19 vaccine or a placebo. The CDR3 runs from the conserved cysteine through the conserved F or W.

V gene: TRBV7-9; CDR3 length: 13; CDR3 protein: CASSLGGGYEQYF
V gene: TRBV5-1; CDR3 length: 15; CDR3 protein: CASSLVGRNTGELFF
V gene: TRBV9; CDR3 length: 16; CDR3 protein: CATSHPRAIGTDTQYF
V gene: TRBV2; CDR3 length: 12; CDR3 protein: CASSVGNTEAFF
V gene: TRBV4-1; CDR3 length: 15; CDR3 protein: CASSQEKGPFYEQYF
V gene: TRBV27; CDR3 length: 14; CDR3 protein: CASKTSGGRYEQYF
V gene: TRBV28; CDR3 length: 14; CDR3 protein: CASSYAGAYNEQFF
V gene: TRBV28; CDR3 length: 16; CDR3 protein: CASSLYQGAGNQPQHF
V gene: TRBV30; CDR3 length: 11; CDR3 protein: CAWSVGESRYF
V gene: TRBV19; CDR3 length: 12; CDR3 protein: CASSTPGAQAFF
V gene: TRBV24-1; CDR3 length: 15; CDR3 protein: CATSDTGTGRDTQYF
V gene: TRBV5-1; CDR3 length: 13; CDR3 protein: CASSPTVAYEQYF
V gene: TRBV28; CDR3 length: 15; CDR3 protein: CASSLFRSGGTEAFF
V gene: TRBV28; CDR3 length: 13; CDR3 protein: CASSLNFVDEQYF
V gene: TRBV11-3; CDR3 length: 13; CDR3 protein: CASSPDGAYEQYF
V gene: TRBV30; CDR3 length: 15; CDR3 protein: CAWDRGTYGNNEQFF
V gene: TRBV30; CDR3 length: 15; CDR3 protein: CAWSEGVVAGNTIYF
V gene: TRBV2; CDR3 length: 12; CDR3 protein: CASSGQDEKLFF
V gene: TRBV29-1; CDR3 length: 12; CDR3 protein: CSVLQGRDTQYF
V gene: TRBV7-9; CDR3 length: 14; CDR3 protein: CASRSSAEPNIQYF
V gene: TRBV2; CDR3 length: 12; CDR3 protein: CATSRGNTEAFF
V gene: TRBV2; CDR3 length: 11; CDR3 protein: CASGDSYEQYF
V gene: TRBV7-3; CDR3 length: 15; CDR3 protein: CASSLDGGFGYGYTF
V gene: TRBV18; CDR3 length: 14; CDR3 protein: CASLREGGSNVLTF
V gene: TRBV19; CDR3 length: 16; CDR3 protein: CASSSRGGRGGQPQHF
V gene: TRBV7-9; CDR3 length: 12; CDR3 protein: CASSLVSGEQFF
V gene: TRBV25-1; CDR3 length: 13; CDR3 protein: CASSESDSTSGFF
V gene: TRBV6-4; CDR3 length: 13; CDR3 protein: CASSWGEGETQYF
V gene: TRBV20-1; CDR3 length: 13; CDR3 protein: CSASSGGNEKLFF
V gene: TRBV6-5; CDR3 length: 14; CDR3 protein: CASSPQGRGGPQHF
V gene: TRBV28; CDR3 length: 12; CDR3 protein: CASSTRTGELFF
V gene: TRBV19; CDR3 length: 14; CDR3 protein: CASSIGKGPDTQYF
V gene: TRBV28; CDR3 length: 15; CDR3 protein: CASSIAGTNSYEQYF
V gene: TRBV2; CDR3 length: 16; CDR3 protein: CASSEVATPNTGELFF
V gene: TRBV6-5; CDR3 length: 16; CDR3 protein: CASSYSPDMINYGYTF
V gene: TRBV29-1; CDR3 length: 12; CDR3 protein: CSVNRADYGYTF
V gene: TRBV27; CDR3 length: 15; CDR3 protein: CASSPHVRGLGTQYF
V gene: TRBV28; CDR3 length: 19; CDR3 protein: CASSQVGLAGGSSYNEQFF
V gene: TRBV9; CDR3 length: 16; CDR3 protein: CASSVEAGGLTDTQYF
V gene: TRBV6-5; CDR3 length: 13; CDR3 protein: CASGAMMGYGYTF
V gene: TRBV28; CDR3 length: 17; CDR3 protein: CASSLRGLRRNTGELFF
V gene: TRBV7-2; CDR3 length: 17; CDR3 protein: CASSHQTSASAPYEQYF
V gene: TRBV7-8; CDR3 length: 15; CDR3 protein: CASSSLRTATDTQYF